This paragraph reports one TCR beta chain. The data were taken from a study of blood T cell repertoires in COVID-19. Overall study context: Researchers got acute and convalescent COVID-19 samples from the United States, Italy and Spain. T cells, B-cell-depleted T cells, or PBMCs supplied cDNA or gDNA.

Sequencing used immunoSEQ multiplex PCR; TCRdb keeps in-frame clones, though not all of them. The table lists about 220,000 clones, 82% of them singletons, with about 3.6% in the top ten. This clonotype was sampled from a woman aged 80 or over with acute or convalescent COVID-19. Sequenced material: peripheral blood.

The CDR3 loop is CASSLFPYTDTQYF. The CDR3 DNA is TGTGCCAGCAGTTTATTCCCCTACACAGATACGCAGTATTTT. The J gene is TRBJ2-3, the V gene TRBV27; D remains unclear. The CDR3 runs 14 residues. V lost 1 base and J lost 2, with 7 bases in between. CDR1 is MNHEY and CDR2 is SMNVEV in the germline V gene (reference sequence).